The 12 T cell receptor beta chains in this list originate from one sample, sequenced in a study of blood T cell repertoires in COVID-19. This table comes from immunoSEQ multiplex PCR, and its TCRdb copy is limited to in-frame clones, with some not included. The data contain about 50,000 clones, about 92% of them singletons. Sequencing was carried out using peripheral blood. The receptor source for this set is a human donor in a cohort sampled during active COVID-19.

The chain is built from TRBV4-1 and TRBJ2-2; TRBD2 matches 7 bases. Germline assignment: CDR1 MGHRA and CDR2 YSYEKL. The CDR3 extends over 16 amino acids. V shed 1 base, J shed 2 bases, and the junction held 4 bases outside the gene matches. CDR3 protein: CASSQVRGSNTGELFF. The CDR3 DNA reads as TGCGCCAGCAGCCAAGTGCGGGGGAGTAACACCGGGGAGCTGTTTTTT.

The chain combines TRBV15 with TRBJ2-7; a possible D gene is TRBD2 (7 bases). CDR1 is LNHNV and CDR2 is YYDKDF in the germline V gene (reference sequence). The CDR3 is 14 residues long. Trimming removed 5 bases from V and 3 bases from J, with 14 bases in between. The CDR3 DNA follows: TGTGCCACCAGCGGGGGGGCACGGGGCTACGAGCAGTACTTC. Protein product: CATSGGARGYEQYF. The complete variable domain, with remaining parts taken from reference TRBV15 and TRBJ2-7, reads DAMVIQNPRYQVTQFGKPVTLSCSQTLNHNVMYWYQQKSSQAPKLLFHYYDKDFNNEADTPDNFQSRRPNTSFCFLDIRSPGLGDTAMYLCATSGGARGYEQYFGPGTRLTVT.

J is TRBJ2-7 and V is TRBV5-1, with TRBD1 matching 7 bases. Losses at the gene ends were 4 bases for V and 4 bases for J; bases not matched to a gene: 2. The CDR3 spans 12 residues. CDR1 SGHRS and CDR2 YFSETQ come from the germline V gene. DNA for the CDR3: TGCGCCAGCAGCAAGGACAGGTACGAGCAGTACTTC. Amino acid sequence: CASSKDRYEQYF.

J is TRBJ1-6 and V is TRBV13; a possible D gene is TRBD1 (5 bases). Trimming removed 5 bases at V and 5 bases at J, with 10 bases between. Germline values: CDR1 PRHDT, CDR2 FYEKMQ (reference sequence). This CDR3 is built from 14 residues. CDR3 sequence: CASSAQVDNSPLHF. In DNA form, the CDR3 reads TGTGCCAGCAGCGCACAGGTAGATAATTCACCCCTCCACTTT.

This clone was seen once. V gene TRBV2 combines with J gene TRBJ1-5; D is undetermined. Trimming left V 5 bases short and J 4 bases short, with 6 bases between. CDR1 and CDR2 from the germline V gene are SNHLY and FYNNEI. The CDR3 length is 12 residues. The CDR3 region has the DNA TGTGCCAGCAGTCCGGGGAATCAGCCCCAGCATTTT. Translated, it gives CASSPGNQPQHF. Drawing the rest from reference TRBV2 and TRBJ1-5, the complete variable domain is EPEVTQTPSHQVTQMGQEVILRCVPISNHLYFYWYRQILGQKVEFLVSFYNNEISEKSEIFDDQFSVERPDGSNFTLKIRSTKLEDSAMYFCASSPGNQPQHFGDGTRLSIL.

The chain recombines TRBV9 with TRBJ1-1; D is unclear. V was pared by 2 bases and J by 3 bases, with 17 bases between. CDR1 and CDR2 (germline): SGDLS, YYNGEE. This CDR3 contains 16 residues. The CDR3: CASSVEAHSRDTEAFF. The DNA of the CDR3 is TGTGCCAGCAGCGTGGAGGCCCATTCGAGGGACACTGAAGCTTTCTTT. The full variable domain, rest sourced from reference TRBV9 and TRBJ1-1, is DSGVTQTPKHLITATGQRVTLRCSPRSGDLSVYWYQQSLDQGLQFLIQYYNGEERAKGNILERFSAQQFPDLHSELNLSSLELGDSALYFCASSVEAHSRDTEAFFGQGTRLTVV.

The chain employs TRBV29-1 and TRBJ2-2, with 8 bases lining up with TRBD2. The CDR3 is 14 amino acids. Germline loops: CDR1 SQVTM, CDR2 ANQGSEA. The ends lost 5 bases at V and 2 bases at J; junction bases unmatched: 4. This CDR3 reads CSVRAGANTGELFF. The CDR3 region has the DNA TGCAGCGTTAGAGCGGGAGCAAACACCGGGGAGCTGTTTTTT.

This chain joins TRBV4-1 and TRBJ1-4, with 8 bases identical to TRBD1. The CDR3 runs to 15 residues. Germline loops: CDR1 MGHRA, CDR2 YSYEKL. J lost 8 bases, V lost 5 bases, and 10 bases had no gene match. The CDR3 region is CASSTPTGVFEKLFF. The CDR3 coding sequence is TGCGCCAGCAGCACCCCGACAGGGGTTTTCGAAAAACTGTTTTTT.

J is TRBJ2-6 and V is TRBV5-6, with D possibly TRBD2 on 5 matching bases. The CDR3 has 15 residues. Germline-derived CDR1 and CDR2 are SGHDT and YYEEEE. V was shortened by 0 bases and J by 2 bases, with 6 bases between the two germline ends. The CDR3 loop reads CASSLGGTGANVLTF. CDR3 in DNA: TGTGCCAGCAGCTTGGGAGGGACTGGGGCCAACGTCCTGACTTTC.

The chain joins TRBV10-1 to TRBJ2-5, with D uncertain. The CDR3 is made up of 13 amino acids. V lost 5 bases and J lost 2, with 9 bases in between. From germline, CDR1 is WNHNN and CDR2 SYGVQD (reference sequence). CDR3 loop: CASSPGLQETQYF. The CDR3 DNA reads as TGCGCCAGCAGTCCGGGTCTTCAAGAGACCCAGTACTTC.

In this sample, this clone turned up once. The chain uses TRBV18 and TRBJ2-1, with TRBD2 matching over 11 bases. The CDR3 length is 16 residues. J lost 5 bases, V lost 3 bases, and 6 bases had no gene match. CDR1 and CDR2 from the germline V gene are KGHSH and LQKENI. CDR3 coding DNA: TGTGCCAGCTCACCTACTAGCGGGAGAGGGGACAATGAGCAGTTCTTC. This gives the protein CASSPTSGRGDNEQFF.

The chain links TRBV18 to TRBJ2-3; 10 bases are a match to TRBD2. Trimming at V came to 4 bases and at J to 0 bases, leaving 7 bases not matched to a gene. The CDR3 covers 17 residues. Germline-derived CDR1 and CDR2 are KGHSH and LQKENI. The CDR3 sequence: CASSLFRTSGSTDTQYF. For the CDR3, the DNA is TGTGCCAGCTCACTTTTCCGGACTAGCGGTAGCACAGATACGCAGTATTTT.